The sequence of this T cell receptor beta chain was determined in a study of cytomegalovirus exposure and HLA in healthy donors. Study-wide results and limits: Certain indistinguishable V segments, among them TRBV6-2 and TRBV6-3, were excluded. Apart from CMV serostatus, no immune exposure information was available.

To note about this clone: Its antigen is unknown.

This CDR3 is built from 15 residues. Germline CDR1 and CDR2: SGHNT and YENEEA. V gave up 7 bases and J gave up 8 bases; unmatched junction bases: 8. The primer mix had 60 Vbeta and 13 Jbeta primers. Assay used: immunoSEQ multiplex PCR; TCRdb lists only in-frame clones, some missing. The table includes around 64,000 clones, 78% detected once. Sequenced: PBMCs. The TCR comes from a man between 18 and 35 years old in good health and CMV-seropositive. The J gene is TRBJ1-6, the V gene TRBV11-3; the match to TRBD1 covers 10 bases. The CDR3 DNA reads TGTGCCAGCACCGATGGGACAGGGGAGGATTCACCCCTCCACTTT. Protein sequence: CASTDGTGEDSPLHF.